This T cell receptor (beta chain) was sequenced in a study of long-term antiretroviral therapy in people with HIV. Points on this clone: As yet, its antigen is unknown.

The length of the CDR3 is 14 residues. From germline, CDR1 is MNHNY and CDR2 SVGAGI (reference sequence). V shed 4 bases and J shed 6 bases, with 13 bases lying between them. The authors ran the immunoSEQ assay, v3.0, at survey level. Produced via immunoSEQ multiplex PCR; TCRdb's table is partial and in-frame only. This table holds around 18,000 clones, more than 65% found once. Overall study results and limits: Repertoire dominance by clones expanded before ART was seen at all time points.

The sample consisted of unsorted PBMCs, taken at the start of antiretroviral therapy, before treatment. This rearrangement joins TRBV6-6 to TRBJ1-5, with D possibly TRBD1 on 5 matching bases. This clonotype was obtained from a man aged 18 to 29 with HIV. For the CDR3, the DNA is TGTGCCAGCAGTTTGGGACTTGGGGGTCAGCCCCAGCATTTT. Protein sequence: CASSLGLGGQPQHF.